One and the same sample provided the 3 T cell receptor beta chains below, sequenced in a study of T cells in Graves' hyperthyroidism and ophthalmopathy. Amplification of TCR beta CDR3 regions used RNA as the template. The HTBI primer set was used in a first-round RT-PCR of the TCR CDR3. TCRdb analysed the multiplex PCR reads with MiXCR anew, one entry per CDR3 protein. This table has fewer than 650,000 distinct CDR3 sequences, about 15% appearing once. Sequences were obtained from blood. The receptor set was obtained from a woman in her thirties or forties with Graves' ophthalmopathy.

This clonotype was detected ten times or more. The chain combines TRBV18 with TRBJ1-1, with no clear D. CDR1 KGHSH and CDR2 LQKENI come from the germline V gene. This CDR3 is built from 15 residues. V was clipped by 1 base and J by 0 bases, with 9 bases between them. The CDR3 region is CASSPRQDLNTEAFF. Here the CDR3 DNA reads TGTGCCAGCTCACCACGGCAGGACTTGAACACTGAAGCTTTCTTT.

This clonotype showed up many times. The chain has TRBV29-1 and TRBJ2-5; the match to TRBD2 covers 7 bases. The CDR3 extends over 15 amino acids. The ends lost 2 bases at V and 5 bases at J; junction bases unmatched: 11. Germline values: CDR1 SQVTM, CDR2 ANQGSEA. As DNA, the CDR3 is TGCAGCGTTGAAACCTGGGGAGGGGTGGGCGAGACCCAGTACTTC. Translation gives CSVETWGGVGETQYF.

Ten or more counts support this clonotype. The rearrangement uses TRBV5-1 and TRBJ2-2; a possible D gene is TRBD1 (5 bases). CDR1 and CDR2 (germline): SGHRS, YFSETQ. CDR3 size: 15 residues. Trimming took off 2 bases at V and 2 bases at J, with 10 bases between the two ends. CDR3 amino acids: CASSFSRANTGELFF. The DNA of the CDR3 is TGCGCCAGCAGCTTTAGCAGGGCTAACACCGGGGAGCTGTTTTTT.